Below are 19 T cell receptor beta chains sequenced from a single sample in a study of T-cell reconstitution after alpha-beta-depleted transplantation in children. A library of TCRbeta sequences, prepared with unique molecular identifiers, was generated. TCRdb redid the calling of the PCR reads with MiXCR, one entry per CDR3 protein. The profile shows some 600,000 distinct CDR3 sequences, around 17% of them singletons. The sequenced sample was PBMCs from the stem cell graft donor, obtained from the stem cell graft. The receptors come from a human donor who donated a stem cell graft to a child with acute myeloid leukemia.

The J gene is TRBJ2-5, the V gene TRBV20-1; 10 nucleotides align to TRBD2. The CDR3 covers 13 residues. Germline V gene data show CDR1 as DFQATT and CDR2 as SNEGSKA (reference sequence). V was pared by 6 bases and J by 6 bases, with 7 bases of the junction left unmatched. This chain's CDR3 is CSASLAGAKTQYF. Written as DNA, the CDR3 is TGCAGTGCGTCTCTAGCGGGGGCCAAGACCCAGTACTTC.

This clonotype has a handful of counts. The genes are TRBV5-5 and TRBJ2-2; D is uncertain. The CDR3 is made up of 13 amino acids. Trimming pared 2 bases from V and 4 bases from J, leaving 6 bases between. Germline V CDR1 and CDR2: SGHKS, YYEKEE (reference sequence). CDR3 loop: CASSFMSTGELFF. CDR3 nucleotide sequence: TGTGCCAGCAGCTTCATGAGCACCGGGGAGCTGTTTTTT.

V usage is TRBV7-9 and J usage is TRBJ2-1; TRBD1 agrees at 10 bases. The CDR3 covers 16 residues. The J segment lost 5 bases and the V segment lost 3 bases, leaving 7 bases of the junction unmatched. CDR1 and CDR2 from the germline V gene are SEHNR and FQNEAQ (reference sequence). CDR3 loop: CASSFTGTGAHNEQFF. CDR3 DNA sequence: TGTGCCAGCAGCTTCACCGGGACAGGGGCCCACAATGAGCAGTTCTTC.

Ten or more counts support this clonotype. The gene calls are TRBV4-3 and TRBJ2-1; D possibly corresponds to TRBD2 (5 bases). Germline CDR1 is LGHNA and CDR2 is YSLEER. The CDR3 is 17 residues long. With 0 bases removed from V and 0 bases from J, the gap between germline ends came to 12 bases. CDR3 in amino acids: CASSQDRIGSSYNEQFF. CDR3 coding DNA: TGCGCCAGCAGCCAAGATAGAATAGGGAGCTCCTACAATGAGCAGTTCTTC.

The chain joins TRBV28 to TRBJ1-1; D gene uncertain. With 7 bases removed from V and 1 base from J, the gap between germline ends came to 10 bases. The CDR3 is 13 amino acids. The germline gives CDR1 MDHEN, CDR2 SYDVKM. The CDR3 here is CASTRFENTEAFF. CDR3 sequence (DNA): TGTGCCAGCACCAGGTTTGAGAACACTGAAGCTTTCTTT.

The V and J genes are TRBV6-2 or TRBV6-3 and TRBJ2-4; 7 bases map to TRBD2. The germline CDR1 and CDR2 sequences are MNHEY and SVGEGT. CDR3 length equals 15 residues. V trimming: 7 bases; J trimming: 7 bases; junction bases outside the gene matches: 13. The CDR3: CASTQEGGIANIQYF. The CDR3 nucleotides are TGTGCCAGCACCCAGGAGGGAGGGATAGCCAACATTCAGTACTTC.

Only a few counts were recorded for this clonotype. The J gene is TRBJ2-3, the V gene TRBV12-3 or TRBV12-4; possible D gene TRBD2, 6 bases. The CDR3 sequence is 16 residues long. Trimming pared 6 bases from V and 1 base from J, leaving 17 bases between. CDR3 amino acids: CASSRDPWEGTDTQYF. CDR3 nucleotide sequence: TGTGCCAGCAGCCGGGACCCCTGGGAGGGCACAGATACGCAGTATTTT.

Comments on this clonotype: A much larger clonotype is one base distant, so this may be a read error. The chain is built from TRBV5-5 and TRBJ1-1; D is ambiguous. The CDR3 loop spans 14 amino acids. The germline gives CDR1 SGHKS, CDR2 YYEKEE (reference sequence). The chain's CDR3 is CVSSPLEVGTEAFF. In nucleotides, the CDR3 is TGTGTCAGCAGCCCCTTAGAGGTGGGCACTGAAGCTTTCTTT.

This rearrangement joins TRBV11-2 to TRBJ1-1; D not certain. CDR1 SGHAT and CDR2 FQNNGV come from the germline V gene. V was trimmed by 1 base and J by 6 bases, leaving 9 bases between them. There are 13 residues in the CDR3. The CDR3 DNA is TGTGCCAGCAGCTTAGGGTCCGGGGCTGAAGCTTTCTTT. Translation: CASSLGSGAEAFF.

Note on this clonotype: A much larger clone sits a single nucleotide away, making a read error possible. The chain recombines TRBV20-1 with TRBJ1-5; weak D call: TRBD1 (6 bases). Trimming left V 3 bases short and J 6 bases short, with 27 bases between. Germline loops: CDR1 DFQATT, CDR2 SNEGSKA (reference sequence). CDR3 length: 18 amino acids. The CDR3 nucleotides read TGCAGTGCTAGCTCAGTGAAGCGATGGACAGTGGATCGTCAGCCCCAGCATTTT. It specifies CSASSVKRWTVDRQPQHF.

This clonotype was seen repeatedly, ten times or more. DNA for the CDR3: TGCAGTGTTATCGTGAACACTGAAGCTTTCTTT. Amino acid sequence: CSVIVNTEAFF. The chain uses TRBV20-1 and TRBJ1-1; D is ambiguous. The germline V and J ends were trimmed by 7 bases and 0 bases, with 6 bases remaining between them. CDR1 and CDR2 from the germline V gene are DFQATT and SNEGSKA (reference sequence). There are 11 residues in the CDR3.

In this sample, this clonotype turned up many times. V is TRBV6-5 and J is TRBJ1-4; no clear D. The V end lost 4 bases, the J end lost 8 bases, and 17 bases lay between the germline ends. The germline CDR1 and CDR2 sequences are MNHEY and SVGAGI. The CDR3 has 15 residues. The CDR3: CASSSLFDLGEKLFF. The CDR3 DNA is TGTGCCAGCAGTTCCCTCTTCGATCTGGGAGAAAAACTGTTTTTT.

This clonotype was observed many times. Here the CDR3 DNA reads TGCAGTGCTAGGGTAGGCGACTATGGCTACACCTTC. Protein: CSARVGDYGYTF. The J gene is TRBJ1-2, the V gene TRBV20-1; no firm D call. Germline V gene sequence: CDR1 DFQATT, CDR2 SNEGSKA (reference sequence). Between the trimmed V and J ends, which lost 3 bases and 3 bases, there was a span of 8 bases. This CDR3 contains 12 residues.

This clonotype was seen many times. The gene calls are TRBV29-1 and TRBJ1-1; tentative D call: TRBD1 (5 bases). Trimming took 4 bases from V and 1 from J, leaving 10 bases between them. The CDR3 is 13 residues long. Germline V lookup: CDR1 SQVTM, CDR2 ANQGSEA. The CDR3 DNA sequence: TGCAGCGTTGGTATTGGACAGAACACTGAAGCTTTCTTT. It codes for CSVGIGQNTEAFF.

V usage is TRBV7-2 and J usage is TRBJ1-5; D unclear. The CDR3 has 12 amino acids. V was cut by 0 bases and J by 12 bases, with 9 bases left in between. Looked up from germline, CDR1 is SGHTA and CDR2 is FQGNSA. The CDR3 is CASSLAGRRQHF. CDR3 nucleotide sequence: TGTGCCAGCAGCTTAGCTGGGCGCCGCCAGCATTTT.

In its sample, this clonotype was seen many times. V is TRBV7-2 and J is TRBJ1-2, with unresolved D. Looked up from germline, CDR1 is SGHTA and CDR2 is FQGNSA. V lost 5 bases and J 0 bases, leaving 13 bases between the germline ends. This CDR3 spans 15 amino acids. As DNA, the CDR3 is TGTGCCAGCAGCCCAAGGGAATACACTAACTATGGCTACACCTTC. As protein: CASSPREYTNYGYTF. Variable domain in full (rest from reference TRBV7-2 and TRBJ1-2): GAGVSQSPSNKVTEKGKDVELRCDPISGHTALYWYRQSLGQGLEFLIYFQGNSAPDKSGLPSDRFSAERTGGSVSTLTIQRTQQEDSAVYLCASSPREYTNYGYTFGSGTRLTVV.

This clonotype was detected many times. The V call is TRBV12-3 or TRBV12-4, the J call TRBJ1-6; 7 bases agree with TRBD1. With 6 bases clipped from V and 10 bases from J, the junction kept 9 bases outside the gene matches. The CDR3 runs 14 residues. CDR3 in amino acids: CASSFTGALSPLHF. CDR3 coding DNA: TGTGCCAGCAGCTTTACAGGGGCCCTCTCACCCCTCCACTTT.

This clonotype has at least ten counts. This sequence joins TRBV5-4 and TRBJ2-7; a possible D gene is TRBD1 (5 bases). This CDR3 region has 13 residues. Germline V gene data show CDR1 as SGHNT and CDR2 as YYREEE (reference sequence). V lost 3 bases to trimming and J lost 2 bases, with 9 bases between them. CDR3 nucleotides: TGTGCCAGCAGCTCAAAGACAGCCTACGAGCAGTACTTC. Translating it yields CASSSKTAYEQYF.

This clonotype was observed many times. J is TRBJ2-3 and V is TRBV20-1, with D hard to call. With 6 bases removed from V and 0 bases from J, the gap between germline ends came to 7 bases. Looked up from germline, CDR1 is DFQATT and CDR2 is SNEGSKA (reference sequence). The CDR3 is 12 amino acids. CDR3 nucleotides: TGCAGTGCACTTTATAGCACAGATACGCAGTATTTT. It encodes CSALYSTDTQYF.